Presented here are 30 T cell receptor beta chains from one specimen sequenced in a study of shared clonotypes between healthy human individuals. Only in-frame clones appear in the TCRdb table, and some are missing; sequencing was by immunoSEQ multiplex PCR. Found here are around 1.9 million clones, about 93% of them singletons; the top ten hold about 1.6%. Naive CD8 cells, CD45RO-negative and positively selected for CCR7, excluded terminally differentiated effector memory CD45RA+ cells. Material for sequencing was naive CD8+ T cells from PBMCs. These receptors were collected from a man aged 18 to 29 in good health. Some clones in this sample may be carry-over from other donors' samples.

V and J are TRBV30 and TRBJ1-1; possibly TRBD1 for D (5 bases). The V end lost 7 bases, the J end lost 3 bases, and 18 bases lay between the germline ends. CDR1 and CDR2 (germline): GTSNPN, SVGIG (reference sequence). The length of the CDR3 is 14 residues. CDR3 coding DNA: TGTGCCTTCACGGGACGACTGTTGGACACTGAAGCTTTCTTT. Residues: CAFTGRLLDTEAFF.

Worth noting for this clone: Other nucleotide sequences in the sample specify the same CDR3. The rearrangement uses TRBV9 and TRBJ2-7; possible D gene TRBD2, 6 bases. Germline lookup yields CDR1 SGDLS and CDR2 YYNGEE. Trimming removed 2 bases from V and 0 bases from J, with 12 bases in between. CDR3 size: 15 residues. DNA for the CDR3: TGTGCCAGCAGCGTGGGGGGACTCAGCTCCTACGAGCAGTACTTC. It is translated as CASSVGGLSSYEQYF.

Here the CDR3 reads CASSLGGGYYGYTF. The CDR3 nucleotides are TGTGCCAGCAGCTTAGGGGGTGGTTATTACGGCTACACCTTC. The V call is TRBV5-6, the J call TRBJ1-2; the D gene is possibly TRBD1 (6 bases). V dropped 2 bases and J dropped 8 bases, with 16 bases sitting between them. The germline V gene encodes CDR1 SGHDT and CDR2 YYEEEE. The CDR3 has 14 amino acids.

CDR3: CASSKQGRPIHEQYF. The CDR3, as DNA: TGTGCCAGCAGTAAACAGGGGCGCCCGATCCACGAGCAGTACTTC. The V call is TRBV6-5, the J call TRBJ2-7, with 7 bases fitting TRBD1. The CDR3 contains 15 residues. From germline, CDR1 is MNHEY and CDR2 SVGAGI. V lost 5 bases and J lost 5; bases outside the gene matches: 12.

This chain links TRBV7-9 with TRBJ1-6; D is undetermined. The CDR3 sequence is 12 residues long. V dropped 4 bases and J dropped 7 bases, with 5 bases sitting between them. CDR1 is SEHNR, CDR2 FQNEAQ, per germline (reference sequence). CDR3 region: CASSSRNSPLHF. DNA of the CDR3: TGTGCCAGCAGCTCCCGGAATTCACCCCTCCACTTT.

The rearrangement links TRBV4-3 to TRBJ1-2, with D possibly being TRBD1 (6 bases). This CDR3 has 14 amino acids. V lost 0 bases, J lost 6 bases, and 11 bases lay in between. Germline V gives CDR1 LGHNA, CDR2 YSLEER. In DNA, the CDR3 is TGCGCCAGCAGCCAAGACAGGGGCTGGGATGGCTACACCTTC. Its translation is CASSQDRGWDGYTF.

The V and J genes are TRBV28 and TRBJ1-1; the D is unclear. This CDR3 is 17 amino acids long. The germline gives CDR1 MDHEN, CDR2 SYDVKM. Trimming shortened V by 5 bases and J by 1 base, and 20 bases separated the two germline ends. CDR3 DNA sequence: TGTGCCAGCAGTCCCCCACGATCGGAAGGGTGGAACACTGAAGCTTTCTTT. Amino acid sequence: CASSPPRSEGWNTEAFF.

The CDR3 coding sequence is TGTGCCAGCAGCTGGGGGGGCGGCGCGGAAGCTTTCTTT. As protein: CASSWGGGAEAFF. This rearrangement joins TRBV7-9 to TRBJ1-1; weak D call: TRBD1 (6 bases). The CDR3 length is 13 residues. The V and J ends lost 4 bases and 8 bases respectively, with 14 bases between them. The germline V gene encodes CDR1 SEHNR and CDR2 FQNEAQ (reference sequence).

V and J are TRBV4-2 and TRBJ2-1; unclear D gene. V lost 0 bases, J lost 0 bases, and 15 bases lay in between. CDR3 length: 18 amino acids. The V gene's germline CDR1 is LGHNA and CDR2 YNFKEQ. DNA of the CDR3: TGTGCCAGCAGCCAAGAATCATACTGGACGATCTCCTACAATGAGCAGTTCTTC. It specifies CASSQESYWTISYNEQFF.

The V gene is TRBV29-1, the J gene TRBJ2-1, with 9 nucleotides matching TRBD2. Germline V lookup: CDR1 SQVTM, CDR2 ANQGSEA. Germline trimming cut 0 bases from V and 8 bases from J; bases unmatched to any gene: 5. This CDR3 contains 14 residues. The CDR3 is CSVEDRTSDYEQFF. DNA for the CDR3: TGCAGCGTTGAAGATCGGACTAGCGACTATGAGCAGTTCTTC.

The genes are TRBV5-4 and TRBJ1-2; weak D call: TRBD1 (5 bases). The CDR3 spans 13 residues. Trimming removed 0 bases at V and 4 bases at J, with 7 bases between. Germline CDR1 and CDR2: SGHNT and YYREEE (reference sequence). The CDR3 region is CASSLGDLYGYTF. The CDR3 bases are TGTGCCAGCAGCTTGGGGGACCTCTATGGCTACACCTTC.

V is TRBV5-5 and J is TRBJ2-1; unclear D gene. Looked up from germline, CDR1 is SGHKS and CDR2 is YYEKEE (reference sequence). The CDR3 extends over 15 amino acids. V shed 2 bases and J shed 2 bases, with 11 bases lying between them. The CDR3 here is CASSFRLSPYNEQFF. The CDR3 nucleotides are TGTGCCAGCAGCTTTCGGCTCTCCCCCTACAATGAGCAGTTCTTC.

The chain employs TRBV11-2 and TRBJ1-1, with no clear D. V was shortened by 5 bases and J by 4 bases, with 17 bases between the two germline ends. Germline CDR1 and CDR2: SGHAT and FQNNGV. CDR3 length: 15 residues. In DNA, the CDR3 is TGTGCCAGCAGCCCCGTTATGGAGGGAAGCACTGAAGCTTTCTTT. It is translated as CASSPVMEGSTEAFF.

This clone was seen a handful of times. This sample includes further DNA sequences coding for the same CDR3. The chain is built from TRBV10-3 and TRBJ1-1; no firm D call. The germline CDR1 and CDR2 sequences are ENHRY and SYGVKD. V was cut by 0 bases and J by 1 base, with 6 bases left in between. The CDR3 totals 14 residues. The CDR3 reads CAISESRGNTEAFF. For the CDR3, the DNA is TGTGCCATCAGTGAGTCGCGTGGGAACACTGAAGCTTTCTTT.

The chain is built from TRBV19 and TRBJ1-5; D is undetermined. The V and J ends lost 6 bases and 1 base respectively, with 7 bases between them. CDR3 length equals 13 residues. Germline-derived CDR1 and CDR2 are LNHDA and SQIVND (reference sequence). The CDR3: CASRRESNQPQHF. The CDR3 DNA follows: TGTGCCAGTAGAAGGGAGAGCAATCAGCCCCAGCATTTT. The whole variable domain, filled in from reference TRBV19 and TRBJ1-5, reads DGGITQSPKYLFRKEGQNVTLSCEQNLNHDAMYWYRQDPGQGLRLIYYSQIVNDFQKGDIAEGYSVSREKKESFPLTVTSAQKNPTAFYLCASRRESNQPQHFGDGTRLSIL.

This clone came up once. Other DNA sequences in the same sample also yield this CDR3. This sequence joins TRBV5-1 and TRBJ2-7; 8 bases align to TRBD1. This CDR3 spans 14 amino acids. After removal of 3 bases from V and 1 base from J, the junction contained 3 bases not matched to a gene. Germline assignment: CDR1 SGHRS and CDR2 YFSETQ. This CDR3 reads CASSWTGLSYEQYF. CDR3 nucleotide sequence: TGCGCCAGCAGCTGGACAGGGCTTTCCTACGAGCAGTACTTC.

On this clone: The sample carries other DNA sequences with the same CDR3. The rearrangement uses TRBV9 and TRBJ2-1; 8 positions agree with TRBD2. With V trimmed by 2 bases and J by 8 bases, 6 bases remained unmatched. Per germline, CDR1 SGDLS and CDR2 YYNGEE. There are 14 residues in the CDR3. CDR3 residues: CASSVSGRRDEQFF. In DNA, the CDR3 is TGTGCCAGCAGCGTGAGCGGGAGAAGGGATGAGCAGTTCTTC.

The chain has TRBV9 and TRBJ2-7, with a possible D match to TRBD2 (6 bases). CDR1 and CDR2 from the germline V gene are SGDLS and YYNGEE. The CDR3 covers 15 residues. Trimming pared 2 bases from V and 3 bases from J, leaving 15 bases between. The CDR3 loop is CASSVFPGEIYEQYF. For the CDR3, the DNA is TGTGCCAGCAGCGTCTTTCCGGGGGAGATCTACGAGCAGTACTTC.

The genes are TRBV4-1 and TRBJ2-1, with TRBD2 matching over 9 bases. Unmatched junction bases numbered 16, after V lost 8 bases and J lost 5 bases. The CDR3 covers 17 residues. Germline CDR1 is MGHRA and CDR2 is YSYEKL. The CDR3 DNA follows: TGCGCCAGCCGACCTGGTCGCGGGAGGGCCCTGAACAATGAGCAGTTCTTC. Translation: CASRPGRGRALNNEQFF.

The rearrangement uses TRBV7-9 and TRBJ1-1; maybe TRBD1 (6 bases). The germline V gene has CDR1 SEHNR and CDR2 FQNEAQ (reference sequence). The length of the CDR3 is 12 residues. Trimming removed 6 bases from V and 5 bases from J, with 10 bases in between. Here the CDR3 DNA reads TGTGCCAGCAGTCGAGGACAGACTGAAGCTTTCTTT. It specifies CASSRGQTEAFF. Filled out from reference TRBV7-9 and TRBJ1-1, the complete variable domain reads DTGVSQNPRHKITKRGQNVTFRCDPISEHNRLYWYRQTLGQGPEFLTYFQNEAQLEKSRLLSDRFSAERPKGSFSTLEIQRTEQGDSAMYLCASSRGQTEAFFGQGTRLTVV.

In the case of this clone: Other DNA sequences in the same sample also yield this CDR3. The chain carries TRBV27 and TRBJ2-7; D is unclear. Deletions cut 4 bases from V and 3 bases from J, with 4 bases between. This CDR3 contains 11 residues. Germline V gives CDR1 MNHEY, CDR2 SMNVEV (reference sequence). The DNA of the CDR3 is TGTGCCAGCAGTTCGAACTACGAGCAGTACTTC. It yields the protein CASSSNYEQYF.

This chain uses TRBV2 with TRBJ2-7, with a weak D call TRBD1 (6 bases). This CDR3 has 19 amino acids. The germline gives CDR1 SNHLY, CDR2 FYNNEI. Trimming left V 2 bases short and J 3 bases short, with 26 bases between. CDR3: CASSETQGRPGGTLYEQYF. CDR3 bases: TGTGCCAGCAGTGAAACCCAAGGCCGTCCGGGTGGGACACTCTACGAGCAGTACTTC.

The chain links TRBV4-1 to TRBJ2-7, with 8 positions matching TRBD2. This CDR3 has 15 amino acids. Germline loops: CDR1 MGHRA, CDR2 YSYEKL. V dropped 1 base and J dropped 6; count of bases not matched to a gene: 8. CDR3 nucleotides: TGCGCCAGCAGCCAAGGAGCGGGAGCGCCGGGCGAGCAGTACTTC. This encodes CASSQGAGAPGEQYF.

Concerning this clone: The same CDR3 arises from other DNA sequences in this sample as well. The genes are TRBV28 and TRBJ2-7; 11 nucleotides match TRBD2. After removal of 4 bases from V and 1 base from J, the junction contained 3 bases not matched to a gene. Germline V lookup: CDR1 MDHEN, CDR2 SYDVKM. The CDR3 is 15 residues long. As DNA, the CDR3 is TGTGCCAGCAGTTCCTGGACTAGCGGGTCCTACGAGCAGTACTTC. Amino acids: CASSSWTSGSYEQYF.

The chain recombines TRBV28 with TRBJ1-4, with D unresolved. The CDR3 is 15 residues long. V was pared by 7 bases and J by 0 bases, with 12 bases between. Germline CDR1 reads MDHEN; CDR2 reads SYDVKM. The CDR3 sequence: CASTPNSPTNEKLFF. The CDR3 bases are TGTGCCAGCACCCCCAACAGTCCAACTAATGAAAAACTGTTTTTT. The entire variable domain, with the rest obtained from reference TRBV28 and TRBJ1-4, is as follows: DVKVTQSSRYLVKRTGEKVFLECVQDMDHENMFWYRQDPGLGLRLIYFSYDVKMKEKGDIPEGYSVSREKKERFSLILESASTNQTSMYLCASTPNSPTNEKLFFGSGTQLSVL.

Notes on this clone: Within the sample, other DNA sequences also encode this same CDR3. The chain joins TRBV7-9 to TRBJ2-7, with TRBD1 matching 7 bases. Germline lookup yields CDR1 SEHNR and CDR2 FQNEAQ (reference sequence). J was trimmed by 6 bases and V by 5 bases; bases with no gene match: 4. The CDR3 is 12 residues long. CDR3 protein: CASSRQGSEQYF. CDR3 sequence (DNA): TGTGCCAGCAGCCGACAGGGTAGCGAGCAGTACTTC. The whole variable domain, remainder taken from reference TRBV7-9 and TRBJ2-7, is DTGVSQNPRHKITKRGQNVTFRCDPISEHNRLYWYRQTLGQGPEFLTYFQNEAQLEKSRLLSDRFSAERPKGSFSTLEIQRTEQGDSAMYLCASSRQGSEQYFGPGTRLTVT.

The genes are TRBV29-1 and TRBJ1-2, with 8 bases that match TRBD1. CDR1 is SQVTM, CDR2 ANQGSEA, per germline. The CDR3 length is 11 residues. J lost 9 bases, V lost 6 bases, and 6 bases had no gene match. Here the CDR3 DNA reads TGCAGCGTCCCTGGACAGGGCCGCTACACCTTC. It is translated as CSVPGQGRYTF.

In DNA, the CDR3 is TGTGCCAGCTCCCCGGGAGGGCCCGGGGAGCTGTTTTTT. It is translated as CASSPGGPGELFF. The rearrangement links TRBV27 to TRBJ2-2; 8 positions agree with TRBD2. The V and J ends lost 8 bases and 6 bases, in that order; junction bases with no gene match: 5. CDR1 and CDR2 (germline): MNHEY, SMNVEV (reference sequence). CDR3 length equals 13 residues.

Concerning this clone: The same CDR3 can be traced to other DNA sequences in this sample. The V and J genes are TRBV19 and TRBJ1-1; tentative D call: TRBD1 (5 bases). Between the trimmed V and J ends, which lost 3 bases and 1 base, there was a span of 9 bases. The CDR3 has 14 amino acids. Germline-derived CDR1 and CDR2 are LNHDA and SQIVND (reference sequence). The CDR3 region has the DNA TGTGCCAGTAGTATTGGGGGTACGAACACTGAAGCTTTCTTT. Translating it yields CASSIGGTNTEAFF.

V gene TRBV4-1 combines with J gene TRBJ2-1; D might be TRBD1 or TRBD2, each matching 5 bases. The germline V gene has CDR1 MGHRA and CDR2 YSYEKL. Trimming shortened V by 2 bases and J by 2 bases, and 13 bases separated the two germline ends. CDR3 length: 16 amino acids. CDR3 coding DNA: TGCGCCAGCAGCCAACGGGCAGGGAGCCCCTACAATGAGCAGTTCTTC. Its translation is CASSQRAGSPYNEQFF.